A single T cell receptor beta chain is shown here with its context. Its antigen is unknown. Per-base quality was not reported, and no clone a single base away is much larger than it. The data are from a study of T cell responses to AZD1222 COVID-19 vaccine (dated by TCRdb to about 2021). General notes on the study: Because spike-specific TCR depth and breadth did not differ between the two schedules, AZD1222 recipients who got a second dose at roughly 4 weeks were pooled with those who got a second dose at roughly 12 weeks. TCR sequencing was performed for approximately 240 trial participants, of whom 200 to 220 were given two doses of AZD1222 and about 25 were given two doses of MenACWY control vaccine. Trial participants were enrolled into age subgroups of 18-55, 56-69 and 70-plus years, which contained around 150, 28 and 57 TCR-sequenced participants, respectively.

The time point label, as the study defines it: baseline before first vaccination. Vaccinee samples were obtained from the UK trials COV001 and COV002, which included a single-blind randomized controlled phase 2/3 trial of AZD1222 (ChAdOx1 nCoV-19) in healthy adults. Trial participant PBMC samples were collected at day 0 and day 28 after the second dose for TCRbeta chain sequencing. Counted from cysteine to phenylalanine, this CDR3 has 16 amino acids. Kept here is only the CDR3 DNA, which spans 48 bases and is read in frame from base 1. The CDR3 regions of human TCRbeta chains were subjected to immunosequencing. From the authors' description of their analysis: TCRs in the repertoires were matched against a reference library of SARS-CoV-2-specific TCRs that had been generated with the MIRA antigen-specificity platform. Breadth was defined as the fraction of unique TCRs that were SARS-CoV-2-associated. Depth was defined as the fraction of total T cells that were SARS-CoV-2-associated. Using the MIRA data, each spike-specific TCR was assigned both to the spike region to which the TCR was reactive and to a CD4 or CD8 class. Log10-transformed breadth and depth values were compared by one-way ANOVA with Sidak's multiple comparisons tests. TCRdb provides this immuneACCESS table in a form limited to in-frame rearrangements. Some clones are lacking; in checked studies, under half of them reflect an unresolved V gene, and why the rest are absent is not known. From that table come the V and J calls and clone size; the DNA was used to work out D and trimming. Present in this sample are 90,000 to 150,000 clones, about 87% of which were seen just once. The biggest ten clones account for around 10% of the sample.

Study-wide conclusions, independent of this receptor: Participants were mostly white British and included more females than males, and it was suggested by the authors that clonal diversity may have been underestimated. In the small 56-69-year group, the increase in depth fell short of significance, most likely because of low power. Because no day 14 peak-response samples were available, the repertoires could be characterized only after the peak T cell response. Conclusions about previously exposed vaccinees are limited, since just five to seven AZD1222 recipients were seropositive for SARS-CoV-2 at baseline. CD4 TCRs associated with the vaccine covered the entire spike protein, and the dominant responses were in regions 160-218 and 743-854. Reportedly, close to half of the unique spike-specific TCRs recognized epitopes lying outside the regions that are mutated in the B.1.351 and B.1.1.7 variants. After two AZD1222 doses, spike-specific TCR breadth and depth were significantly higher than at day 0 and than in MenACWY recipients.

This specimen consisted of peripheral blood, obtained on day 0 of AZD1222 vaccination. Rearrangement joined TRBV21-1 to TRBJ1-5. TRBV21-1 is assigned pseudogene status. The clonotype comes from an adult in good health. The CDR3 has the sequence CASSLPPGRLNQPQHF. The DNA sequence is TGTGCCAGCAGCCTACCGCCGGGACGCCTCAATCAGCCCCAGCATTTT.